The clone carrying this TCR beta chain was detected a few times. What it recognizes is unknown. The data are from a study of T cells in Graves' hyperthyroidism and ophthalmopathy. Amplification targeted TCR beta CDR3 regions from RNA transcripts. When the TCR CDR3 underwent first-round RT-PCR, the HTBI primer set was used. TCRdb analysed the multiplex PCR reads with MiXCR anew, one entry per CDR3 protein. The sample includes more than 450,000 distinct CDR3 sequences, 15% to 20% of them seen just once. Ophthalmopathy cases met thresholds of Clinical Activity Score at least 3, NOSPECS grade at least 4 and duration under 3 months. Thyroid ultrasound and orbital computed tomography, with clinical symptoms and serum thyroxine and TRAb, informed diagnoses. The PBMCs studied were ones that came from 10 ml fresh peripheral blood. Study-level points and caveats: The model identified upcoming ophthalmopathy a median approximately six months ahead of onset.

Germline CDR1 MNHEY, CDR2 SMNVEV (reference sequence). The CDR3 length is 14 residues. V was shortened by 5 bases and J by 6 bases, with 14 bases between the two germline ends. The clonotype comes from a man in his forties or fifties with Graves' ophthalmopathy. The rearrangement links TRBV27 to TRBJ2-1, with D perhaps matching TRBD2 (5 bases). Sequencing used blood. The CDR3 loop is CASSLHEGGNEQFF. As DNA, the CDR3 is TGTGCCAGCAGTCTCCACGAGGGTGGCAATGAGCAGTTCTTC.